This is a list of T cell receptor beta chains from one sample in a study of blood T cell repertoires in COVID-19. Data came from immunoSEQ multiplex PCR; TCRdb stores just in-frame clones and leaves some out. The profile shows about 240,000 clones, roughly 80% of them singletons. The sequenced sample was peripheral blood. These TCRs come from a woman aged 18-35 years with acute or convalescent COVID-19. The conserved cysteine and the conserved F or W are not part of the CDR3 here. Fields, in order: J gene, V gene, CDR3 protein.

TRBJ1-3,TRBV28,ASSPHPQHRSGNTIY
TRBJ1-4,TRBV19,ASSMWTPGGNEKLF
TRBJ2-1,TRBV11-2,ASSKTSGRLSEQF
TRBJ2-1,TRBV19,ASQRSGSYNEQF
TRBJ1-6,TRBV6-5,ASRFDRANSPLH
TRBJ2-1,TRBV5-4,ASSLALASMGSERF
TRBJ2-1,TRBV5-1,ASSLEQGDTEQF
TRBJ2-1,TRBV2,ASRGTYSYNEQF
TRBJ1-1,TRBV5-5,ASSLVQAEAF
TRBJ1-1,TRBV5-1,ASSLFPEGDTEAF